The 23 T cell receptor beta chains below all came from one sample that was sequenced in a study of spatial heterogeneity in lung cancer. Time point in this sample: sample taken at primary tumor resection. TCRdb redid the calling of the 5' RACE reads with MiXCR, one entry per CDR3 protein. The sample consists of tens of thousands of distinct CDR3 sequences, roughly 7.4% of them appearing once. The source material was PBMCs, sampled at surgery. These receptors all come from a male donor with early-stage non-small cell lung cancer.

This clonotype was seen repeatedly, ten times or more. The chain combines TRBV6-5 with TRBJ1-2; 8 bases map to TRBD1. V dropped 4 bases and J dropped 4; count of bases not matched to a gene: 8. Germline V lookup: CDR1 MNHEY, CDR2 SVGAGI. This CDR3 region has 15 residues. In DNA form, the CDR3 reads TGTGCCAGCAGTTCGGGACAGGATATTTTCTATGGCTACACCTTC. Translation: CASSSGQDIFYGYTF.

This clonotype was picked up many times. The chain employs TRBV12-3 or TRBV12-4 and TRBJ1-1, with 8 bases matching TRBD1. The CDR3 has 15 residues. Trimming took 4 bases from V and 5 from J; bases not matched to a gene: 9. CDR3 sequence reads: CASSSYGQGGTEAFF. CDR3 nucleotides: TGTGCCAGCAGTTCATACGGACAGGGAGGTACTGAAGCTTTCTTT.

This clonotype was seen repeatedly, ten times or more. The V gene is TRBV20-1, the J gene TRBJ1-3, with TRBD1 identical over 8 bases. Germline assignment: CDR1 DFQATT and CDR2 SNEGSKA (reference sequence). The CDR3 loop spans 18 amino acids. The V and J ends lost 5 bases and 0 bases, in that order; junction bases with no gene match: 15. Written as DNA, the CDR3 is TGCAGTGCTCCTAAAGGATGGGGACAGGATATCTCTGGAAACACCATATATTTT. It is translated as CSAPKGWGQDISGNTIYF.

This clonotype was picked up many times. CDR3 protein: CASFEGGSNQPQHF. DNA for the CDR3: TGTGCCAGCTTCGAGGGGGGGAGCAATCAGCCCCAGCATTTT. V gene TRBV6-6 combines with J gene TRBJ1-5; a weak D match, TRBD1 (6 bases). With 8 bases removed from V and 1 base from J, the gap between germline ends came to 12 bases. This CDR3 spans 14 amino acids. Germline V gene sequence: CDR1 MNHNY, CDR2 SVGAGI (reference sequence).

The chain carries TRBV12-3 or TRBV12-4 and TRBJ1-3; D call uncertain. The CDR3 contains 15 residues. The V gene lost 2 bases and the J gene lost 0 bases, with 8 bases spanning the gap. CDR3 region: CASSLTQSSGNTIYF. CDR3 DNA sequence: TGTGCCAGCAGTTTAACCCAGAGCTCTGGAAACACCATATATTTT.

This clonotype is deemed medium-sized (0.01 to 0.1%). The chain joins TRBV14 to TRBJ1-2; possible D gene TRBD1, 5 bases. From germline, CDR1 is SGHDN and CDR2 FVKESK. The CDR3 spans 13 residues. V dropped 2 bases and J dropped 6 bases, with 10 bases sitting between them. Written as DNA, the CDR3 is TGTGCCAGCAGCCAATTCCCAGGGAATGGCTACACCTTC. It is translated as CASSQFPGNGYTF.

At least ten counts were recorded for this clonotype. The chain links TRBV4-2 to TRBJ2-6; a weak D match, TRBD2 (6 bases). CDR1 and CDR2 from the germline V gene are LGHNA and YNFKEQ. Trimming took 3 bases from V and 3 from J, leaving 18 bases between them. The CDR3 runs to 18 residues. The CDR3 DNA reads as TGTGCCAGCAGCCAGATCGTGGGAGGACCTCGTGGGGCCAACGTCCTGACTTTC. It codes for CASSQIVGGPRGANVLTF.

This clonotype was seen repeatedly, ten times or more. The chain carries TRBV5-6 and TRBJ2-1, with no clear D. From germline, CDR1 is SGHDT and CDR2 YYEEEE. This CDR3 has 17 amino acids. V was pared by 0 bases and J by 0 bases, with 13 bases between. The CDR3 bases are TGTGCCAGCAGCTTGGTGGAGCTTAGAGGCTCCTACAATGAGCAGTTCTTC. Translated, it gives CASSLVELRGSYNEQFF.

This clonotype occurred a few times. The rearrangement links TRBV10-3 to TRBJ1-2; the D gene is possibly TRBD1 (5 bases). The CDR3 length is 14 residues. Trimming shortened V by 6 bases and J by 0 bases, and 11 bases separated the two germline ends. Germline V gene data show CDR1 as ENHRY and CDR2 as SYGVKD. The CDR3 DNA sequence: TGTGCCATCAGAGGGACGGAAGCTAACTATGGCTACACCTTC. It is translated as CAIRGTEANYGYTF.

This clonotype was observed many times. As DNA, the CDR3 is TGTGCCAGCAGTTTAACCTCACGAGGGCATACGCAGTATTTT. It specifies CASSLTSRGHTQYF. V is TRBV28 and J is TRBJ2-3; weak D call: TRBD2 (5 bases). This CDR3 spans 14 amino acids. The ends were cut back, 2 bases at V and 7 bases at J, with 13 bases in the middle. The germline CDR1 and CDR2 sequences are MDHEN and SYDVKM.

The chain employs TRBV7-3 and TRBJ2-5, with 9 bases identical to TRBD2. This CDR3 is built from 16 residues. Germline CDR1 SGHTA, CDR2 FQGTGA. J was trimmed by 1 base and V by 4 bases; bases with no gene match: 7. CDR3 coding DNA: TGTGCCAGCAGCTCCACAGGACTAGCGTTCCAAGAGACCCAGTACTTC. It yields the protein CASSSTGLAFQETQYF.

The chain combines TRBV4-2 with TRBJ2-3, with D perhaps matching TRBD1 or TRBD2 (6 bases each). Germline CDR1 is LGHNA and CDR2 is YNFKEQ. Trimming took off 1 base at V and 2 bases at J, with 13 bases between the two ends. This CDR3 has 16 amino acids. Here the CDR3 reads CASSQGGAELTDTQYF. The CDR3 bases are TGTGCCAGCAGCCAAGGGGGGGCGGAGCTCACAGATACGCAGTATTTT.

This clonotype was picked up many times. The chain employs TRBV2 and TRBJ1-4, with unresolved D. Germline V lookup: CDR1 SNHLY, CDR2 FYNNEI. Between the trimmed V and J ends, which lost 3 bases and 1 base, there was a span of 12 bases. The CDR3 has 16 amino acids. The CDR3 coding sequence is TGTGCCAGCAGTGACCCCCAGGTCGGAACTAATGAAAAACTGTTTTTT. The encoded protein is CASSDPQVGTNEKLFF.

The CDR3 DNA sequence: TGTGCCAGCAGCCAAGGACAGGGTTTCTATAATTCACCCCTCCACTTT. Its protein is CASSQGQGFYNSPLHF. The chain couples TRBV7-9 to TRBJ1-6; 8 bases fit TRBD1. Looked up from germline, CDR1 is SEHNR and CDR2 is FQNEAQ (reference sequence). J was trimmed by 3 bases and V by 5 bases; bases with no gene match: 6. CDR3 length equals 16 residues.

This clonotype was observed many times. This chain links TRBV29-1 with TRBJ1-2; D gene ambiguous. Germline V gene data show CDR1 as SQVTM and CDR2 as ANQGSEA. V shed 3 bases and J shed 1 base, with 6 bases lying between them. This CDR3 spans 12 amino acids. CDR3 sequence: CSVESVNYGYTF. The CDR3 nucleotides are TGCAGCGTTGAGTCGGTTAACTATGGCTACACCTTC.

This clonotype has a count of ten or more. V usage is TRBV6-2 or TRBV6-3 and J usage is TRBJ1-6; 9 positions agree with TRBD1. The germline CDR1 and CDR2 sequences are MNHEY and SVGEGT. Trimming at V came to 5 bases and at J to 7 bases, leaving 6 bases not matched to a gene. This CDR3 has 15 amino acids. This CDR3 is CASSPGQGKNSPLHF. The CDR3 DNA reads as TGTGCCAGCAGTCCCGGACAGGGGAAGAATTCACCCCTCCACTTT.

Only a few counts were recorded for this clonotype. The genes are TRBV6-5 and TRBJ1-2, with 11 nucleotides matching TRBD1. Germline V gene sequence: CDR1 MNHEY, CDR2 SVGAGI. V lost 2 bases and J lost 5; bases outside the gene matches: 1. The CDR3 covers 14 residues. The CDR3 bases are TGTGCCAGCAGTTACCGGGACAGGGGGTATGGCTACACCTTC. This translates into CASSYRDRGYGYTF.

This CDR3 is CASSPMREHNEQFF. The CDR3 DNA sequence: TGTGCCAGCAGCCCAATGCGGGAGCACAATGAGCAGTTCTTC. The chain links TRBV12-3 or TRBV12-4 to TRBJ2-1; 7 positions agree with TRBD2. With 6 bases clipped from V and 5 bases from J, the junction kept 7 bases outside the gene matches. The CDR3 runs to 14 residues.

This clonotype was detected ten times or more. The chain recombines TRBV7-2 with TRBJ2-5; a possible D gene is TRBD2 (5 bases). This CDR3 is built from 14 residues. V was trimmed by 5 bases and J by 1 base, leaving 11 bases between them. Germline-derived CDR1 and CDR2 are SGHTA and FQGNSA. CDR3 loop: CASSPFRGQETQYF. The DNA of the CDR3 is TGTGCCAGCAGCCCGTTCCGGGGCCAAGAGACCCAGTACTTC.

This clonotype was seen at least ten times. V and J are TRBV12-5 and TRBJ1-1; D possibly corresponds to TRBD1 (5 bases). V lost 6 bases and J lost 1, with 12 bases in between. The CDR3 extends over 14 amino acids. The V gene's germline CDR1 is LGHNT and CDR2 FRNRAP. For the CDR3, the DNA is TGTGCTAGTGGCTTACAGGCGAAGAACACTGAAGCTTTCTTT. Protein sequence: CASGLQAKNTEAFF. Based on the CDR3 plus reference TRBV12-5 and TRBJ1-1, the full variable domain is DARVTQTPRHKVTEMGQEVTMRCQPILGHNTVFWYRQTMMQGLELLAYFRNRAPLDDSGMPKDRFSAEMPDATLATLKIQPSEPRDSAVYFCASGLQAKNTEAFFGQGTRLTVV.

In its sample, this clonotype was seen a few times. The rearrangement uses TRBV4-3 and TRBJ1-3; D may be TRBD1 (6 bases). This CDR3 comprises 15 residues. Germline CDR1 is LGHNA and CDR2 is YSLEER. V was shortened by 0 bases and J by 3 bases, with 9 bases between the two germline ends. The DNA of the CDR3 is TGCGCCAGCAGCCAAGATACAGGGCTTGGAAACACCATATATTTT. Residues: CASSQDTGLGNTIYF.

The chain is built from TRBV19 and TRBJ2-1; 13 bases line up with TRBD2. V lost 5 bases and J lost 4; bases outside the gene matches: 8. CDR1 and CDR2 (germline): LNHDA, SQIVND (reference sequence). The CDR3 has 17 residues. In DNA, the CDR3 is TGTGCCAGTAGTCCTTGGACTAGCGGGAGAGTATACAATGAGCAGTTCTTC. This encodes CASSPWTSGRVYNEQFF.

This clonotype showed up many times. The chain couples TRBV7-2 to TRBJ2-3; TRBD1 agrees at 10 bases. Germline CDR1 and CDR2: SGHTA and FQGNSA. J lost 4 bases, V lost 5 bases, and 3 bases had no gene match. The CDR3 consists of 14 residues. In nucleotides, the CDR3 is TGTGCCAGCAGCCTGGACAGGGGGGCAGATACGCAGTATTTT. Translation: CASSLDRGADTQYF.